Presented here are 25 T cell receptor beta chains from one specimen sequenced in a study of blood T cell repertoires in COVID-19. TCRdb's copy holds only in-frame clones and misses some; the assay was immunoSEQ multiplex PCR. The sample has approximately 250,000 clones, approximately 80% seen once. Input material: peripheral blood. The receptors were sampled from a woman aged 55-75 years with active or convalescent COVID-19.

This chain joins TRBV27 and TRBJ2-5, with TRBD2 matching 7 bases. Losses at the gene ends were 7 bases for V and 2 bases for J; bases not matched to a gene: 7. The CDR3 has 14 amino acids. From germline, CDR1 is MNHEY and CDR2 SMNVEV (reference sequence). The CDR3 bases are TGTGCCAGCACCGCACTAGCGAAGCAAGAGACCCAGTACTTC. This sequence encodes CASTALAKQETQYF.

V usage is TRBV11-3 and J usage is TRBJ2-1, with D tentatively TRBD2 (8 bases). The CDR3 runs 16 residues. Germline V gene data show CDR1 as SGHNT and CDR2 as YENEEA. Trimming took off 5 bases at V and 4 bases at J, with 18 bases between the two ends. Here the CDR3 DNA reads TGTGCCAGCAGCCAGGGGGGGGCGGGAGGTTACAATGAGCAGTTCTTC. Protein: CASSQGGAGGYNEQFF.

A remark on this clone: This CDR3 is also generated by other DNA sequences in the sample. V gene TRBV30 combines with J gene TRBJ2-5; 9 bases align to TRBD1. The CDR3 sequence is 12 residues long. V trimming: 5 bases; J trimming: 5 bases; junction bases outside the gene matches: 3. Germline assignment: CDR1 GTSNPN and CDR2 SVGIG (reference sequence). CDR3 loop: CAWDRGRETQYF. CDR3 DNA: TGTGCCTGGGACAGGGGGAGGGAGACCCAGTACTTC.

The CDR3 sequence: CASSMGLFGQPQHF. CDR3 DNA: TGTGCCAGTAGTATGGGCCTGTTCGGTCAGCCCCAGCATTTT. The rearrangement uses TRBV19 and TRBJ1-5; D is unclear. Germline V lookup: CDR1 LNHDA, CDR2 SQIVND (reference sequence). The CDR3 consists of 14 residues. The V end was cut by 3 bases, the J end by 6 bases, with 12 bases between.

The V and J genes are TRBV29-1 and TRBJ1-1; D is unresolved. The CDR3 is 13 amino acids. Germline lookup yields CDR1 SQVTM and CDR2 ANQGSEA. With 2 bases removed from V and 3 bases from J, the gap between germline ends came to 10 bases. The CDR3 DNA reads as TGCAGCGTTGAAACCGACGCGGACACTGAAGCTTTCTTT. This translates into CSVETDADTEAFF.

V is TRBV5-1 and J is TRBJ2-2; 7 bases align to TRBD1. This CDR3 has 16 amino acids. CDR1 SGHRS and CDR2 YFSETQ come from the germline V gene. Trimming removed 4 bases from V and 4 bases from J; junction bases left unmatched: 10. CDR3 sequence reads: CASSARQGRGTGELFF. The CDR3 nucleotides are TGCGCCAGCAGCGCCCGACAGGGTAGGGGCACCGGGGAGCTGTTTTTT. Drawing the rest from reference TRBV5-1 and TRBJ2-2, the complete variable domain is KAGVTQTPRYLIKTRGQQVTLSCSPISGHRSVSWYQQTPGQGLQFLFEYFSETQRNKGNFPGRFSGRQFSNSRSEMNVSTLELGDSALYLCASSARQGRGTGELFFGEGSRLTVL.

This chain uses TRBV2 with TRBJ2-2, with a possible D match to TRBD2 (6 bases). The length of the CDR3 is 16 residues. Germline V gene data show CDR1 as SNHLY and CDR2 as FYNNEI. Trimming removed 6 bases from V and 0 bases from J, with 14 bases in between. CDR3: CASREGRLTNTGELFF. The CDR3 nucleotides read TGTGCCAGCAGGGAGGGGCGGCTTACGAACACCGGGGAGCTGTTTTTT.

This chain connects TRBV19 to TRBJ1-2; 12 bases fit TRBD1. Trimming removed 5 bases from V and 9 bases from J; junction bases left unmatched: 10. The germline V gene encodes CDR1 LNHDA and CDR2 SQIVND (reference sequence). The CDR3 contains 15 residues. The chain's CDR3 is CASSSRDRGRPSYTF. The CDR3 bases are TGTGCCAGTAGTTCCCGGGACAGGGGGCGGCCTAGCTACACCTTC. The entire variable domain, with the rest obtained from reference TRBV19 and TRBJ1-2, is as follows: DGGITQSPKYLFRKEGQNVTLSCEQNLNHDAMYWYRQDPGQGLRLIYYSQIVNDFQKGDIAEGYSVSREKKESFPLTVTSAQKNPTAFYLCASSSRDRGRPSYTFGSGTRLTVV.

The CDR3 DNA follows: TGTGCCAGCAGTTTTGGGACAGGGGAACAAGAGACCCAGTACTTC. Translated, it gives CASSFGTGEQETQYF. The V and J genes are TRBV28 and TRBJ2-5; 10 bases fit TRBD1. Trimming removed 3 bases from V and 2 bases from J; junction bases left unmatched: 3. Germline-derived CDR1 and CDR2 are MDHEN and SYDVKM. This CDR3 has 15 amino acids.

This chain connects TRBV28 to TRBJ1-2, with a tentative D call TRBD1 (6 bases). Germline V gene data show CDR1 as MDHEN and CDR2 as SYDVKM. There are 17 residues in the CDR3. V was pared by 5 bases and J by 0 bases, with 19 bases between. Written as DNA, the CDR3 is TGTGCCAGCAGTCTAAATCTGAGAGGGGGACCTAACTATGGCTACACCTTC. It is translated as CASSLNLRGGPNYGYTF.

The J gene is TRBJ2-1, the V gene TRBV29-1; 10 positions match TRBD2. Germline V gene data show CDR1 as SQVTM and CDR2 as ANQGSEA. This CDR3 region has 14 residues. V gave up 8 bases and J gave up 7 bases; unmatched junction bases: 11. The CDR3 loop reads CSTRGLAGDNEQFF. For the CDR3, the DNA is TGCAGCACGAGGGGCCTAGCGGGAGATAATGAGCAGTTCTTC.

The V gene is TRBV6-5, the J gene TRBJ2-1; maybe TRBD1 (6 bases). CDR1 MNHEY and CDR2 SVGAGI come from the germline V gene. Trimming stripped 6 bases from V and 7 bases from J, with 19 bases between. CDR3 length: 15 residues. Here the CDR3 reads CASSPGPPTGNEQFF. CDR3 nucleotide sequence: TGTGCCAGCAGCCCCGGTCCCCCCACAGGGAATGAGCAGTTCTTC.

The CDR3 reads CASSIAGGPWETQYF. CDR3 sequence (DNA): TGTGCCAGTTCTATTGCGGGAGGGCCGTGGGAGACCCAGTACTTC. V and J are TRBV19 and TRBJ2-5, with 9 bases that match TRBD2. Germline trimming cut 8 bases from V and 5 bases from J; bases unmatched to any gene: 12. Germline V CDR1 and CDR2: LNHDA, SQIVND (reference sequence). The CDR3 has 15 residues.

The rearrangement uses TRBV24-1 and TRBJ2-5; 9 bases are a match to TRBD2. Germline values: CDR1 KGHDR, CDR2 SFDVKD. Trimming cost V 0 bases and J 5 bases; bases outside gene matches: 6. The CDR3 is 16 residues long. The CDR3 region has the DNA TGTGCCACCAGTGATTTGATTAGCGGGGGTCGGGAGACCCAGTACTTC. Translating gives CATSDLISGGRETQYF.

For the CDR3, the DNA is TGTGCCAGCAGTGAAGGCCGGGGGGGCAGGGACACTGAAGCTTTCTTT. Translated, it gives CASSEGRGGRDTEAFF. This chain joins TRBV6-1 and TRBJ1-1, with a weak D call TRBD1 (6 bases). Per germline, CDR1 MNHNS and CDR2 SASEGT. CDR3 length: 16 residues. Trimming stripped 1 base from V and 3 bases from J, with 15 bases between.

The chain is built from TRBV6-5 and TRBJ2-1; a possible D gene is TRBD2 (6 bases). The germline gives CDR1 MNHEY, CDR2 SVGAGI. This CDR3 is built from 15 residues. Between the trimmed V and J ends, which lost 1 base and 0 bases, there was a span of 7 bases. The CDR3 loop is CASSYFSGSYNEQFF. CDR3 sequence (DNA): TGTGCCAGCAGTTACTTTAGCGGCTCCTACAATGAGCAGTTCTTC.

The chain combines TRBV7-6 with TRBJ2-7, with D possibly matching TRBD2 (6 bases). Per germline, CDR1 SGHVS and CDR2 FNYEAQ. Between the trimmed V and J ends, which lost 1 base and 10 bases, there was a span of 17 bases. There are 14 residues in the CDR3. The chain's CDR3 is CASSLESRGLLQYF. In DNA form, the CDR3 reads TGTGCCAGCAGCTTAGAATCCCGTGGACTACTTCAGTACTTC.

This rearrangement joins TRBV19 to TRBJ2-1, with 7 bases matching TRBD2. J gave up 4 bases and V 11 bases, and 11 bases lay outside the gene matches. Looked up from germline, CDR1 is LNHDA and CDR2 is SQIVND (reference sequence). The CDR3 contains 14 residues. The CDR3 DNA sequence: TGTGCCTGCGGTGAGGGGCGGGGGTACAATGAGCAGTTCTTC. Its protein product is CACGEGRGYNEQFF. The full variable domain, in which reference TRBV19 and TRBJ2-1 provide the parts outside the CDR3, is DGGITQSPKYLFRKEGQNVTLSCEQNLNHDAMYWYRQDPGQGLRLIYYSQIVNDFQKGDIAEGYSVSREKKESFPLTVTSAQKNPTAFYLCACGEGRGYNEQFFGPGTRLTVL.

This chain joins TRBV18 and TRBJ1-4; the D gene is possibly TRBD1 (6 bases). With 6 bases removed from V and 0 bases from J, the gap between germline ends came to 11 bases. The CDR3 has 15 residues. In germline, CDR1 is KGHSH, CDR2 LQKENI. CDR3 protein: CASSPGQSTNEKLFF. CDR3 sequence (DNA): TGTGCCAGCTCTCCTGGACAGTCAACTAATGAAAAACTGTTTTTT.

The chain carries TRBV30 and TRBJ1-3, with D possibly being TRBD1 (6 bases). The CDR3 spans 17 residues. CDR1 and CDR2 (germline): GTSNPN, SVGIG (reference sequence). The V and J ends lost 6 bases and 0 bases respectively, with 21 bases between them. CDR3 nucleotide sequence: TGTGCCTGCCTGGTGGGGGATCAGGGGAACTCTGGAAACACCATATATTTT. It yields the protein CACLVGDQGNSGNTIYF.

CDR3 in DNA: TGCGCCAGCAGCTCTAGACCCCCGGGACAGGGACTTGAAAAACTGTTTTTT. Protein sequence: CASSSRPPGQGLEKLFF. This chain joins TRBV5-1 and TRBJ1-4, with 9 positions matching TRBD1. J was trimmed by 7 bases and V by 3 bases; bases with no gene match: 13. Germline-derived CDR1 and CDR2 are SGHRS and YFSETQ. This CDR3 has 17 amino acids. Variable domain in full (rest from reference TRBV5-1 and TRBJ1-4): KAGVTQTPRYLIKTRGQQVTLSCSPISGHRSVSWYQQTPGQGLQFLFEYFSETQRNKGNFPGRFSGRQFSNSRSEMNVSTLELGDSALYLCASSSRPPGQGLEKLFFGSGTQLSVL.

The chain couples TRBV28 to TRBJ1-1; no reliable D call. In germline, CDR1 is MDHEN, CDR2 SYDVKM. This CDR3 contains 13 residues. V was shortened by 4 bases and J by 2 bases, with 8 bases between the two germline ends. The CDR3 reads CASSYTVNTEAFF. Written as DNA, the CDR3 is TGTGCCAGCAGTTATACGGTTAACACTGAAGCTTTCTTT.

The chain has TRBV4-1 and TRBJ1-1; the D gene is possibly TRBD1 (6 bases). The ends were cut back, 0 bases at V and 6 bases at J, with 17 bases in the middle. From germline, CDR1 is MGHRA and CDR2 YSYEKL. This CDR3 has 16 amino acids. The CDR3 here is CASSQDNVGGQAEAFF. CDR3 bases: TGCGCCAGCAGCCAAGATAACGTCGGGGGGCAGGCTGAAGCTTTCTTT.

The rearrangement uses TRBV2 and TRBJ2-3; 9 bases fit TRBD2. V gave up 6 bases and J gave up 0 bases; unmatched junction bases: 4. This CDR3 contains 15 residues. Germline V gene data show CDR1 as SNHLY and CDR2 as FYNNEI. CDR3 region: CASRRLAVSTDTQYF. CDR3 nucleotide sequence: TGTGCCAGCAGGCGACTAGCGGTTAGCACAGATACGCAGTATTTT. Full variable domain (missing parts from reference TRBV2 and TRBJ2-3): EPEVTQTPSHQVTQMGQEVILRCVPISNHLYFYWYRQILGQKVEFLVSFYNNEISEKSEIFDDQFSVERPDGSNFTLKIRSTKLEDSAMYFCASRRLAVSTDTQYFGPGTRLTVL.

This clone was counted a few times. The chain recombines TRBV29-1 with TRBJ2-5, with D possibly being TRBD1 (5 bases). With 7 bases removed from V and 5 bases from J, the gap between germline ends came to 11 bases. The CDR3 contains 11 residues. Germline V CDR1 and CDR2: SQVTM, ANQGSEA. The DNA of the CDR3 is TGCAGCGACACAGGTCTTGAGACCCAGTACTTC. Translation gives CSDTGLETQYF.